A single sample gave rise to the 30 T cell receptor beta chains below, sequenced in a study of T cell clusters in autoimmune cytopenias. Multiplex touch-down PCR amplified TRB using TRB-A and TRB-B pools in one tube. TCRdb reprocessed the multiplex PCR reads; each CDR3 protein has one entry and no DNA is given. This sample's table has a few thousand distinct CDR3 sequences. About 37,500 genome equivalents of blood DNA were amplified for TRB. The sequenced sample consisted of peripheral blood. The receptor source for this set is a human donor with an autoimmune cytopenia, with autoimmune hepatitis or in good health (not recorded which).

Judged by frequency, this clonotype is medium-sized. This sequence joins TRBV5-6 and TRBJ1-2. Germline V gives CDR1 SGHDT, CDR2 YYEEEE. The CDR3 loop spans 14 amino acids. This CDR3 is CASSHGGRDRGYTF.

This clonotype counts as medium-sized by frequency. The V call is TRBV20-1, the J call TRBJ2-1; TCRdb proposes TRBD2, but this gene call is untestable without DNA. The CDR3 is 15 amino acids. Germline loops: CDR1 DFQATT, CDR2 SNEGSKA (reference sequence). Here the CDR3 reads CSARDLRGGFNEQFF.

Frequency places this clonotype as medium-sized. This rearrangement joins TRBV20-1 to TRBJ2-5; TCRdb proposes TRBD2, but this gene call is untestable without DNA. This CDR3 spans 13 amino acids. The germline V gene has CDR1 DFQATT and CDR2 SNEGSKA (reference sequence). The CDR3: CSAARVVQETQYF.

By frequency, this clonotype registers medium-sized. The gene calls are TRBV27 and TRBJ2-3; TCRdb picks TRBD1, but there is no DNA to check that call. Germline lookup yields CDR1 MNHEY and CDR2 SMNVEV (reference sequence). The CDR3 contains 14 residues. Here the CDR3 reads CASSTGTNTDTQYF.

This chain links TRBV7-2 with TRBJ2-7; TCRdb reports TRBD2, a call that lacks DNA to check it against. The CDR3 contains 15 residues. CDR1 is SGHTA, CDR2 FQGNSA, per germline. CDR3 loop: CASSLHAGDQYEQYF.

The CDR3 loop reads CASSLSGPPILAFF. The V and J genes are TRBV27 and TRBJ1-1. This CDR3 has 14 amino acids. Germline-derived CDR1 and CDR2 are MNHEY and SMNVEV (reference sequence).

Judged by frequency, this clonotype is medium-sized. This chain links TRBV6-6 with TRBJ1-1; there is no DNA to check the TCRdb D call of TRBD1. CDR3 length equals 12 residues. Germline-derived CDR1 and CDR2 are MNHNY and SVGAGI (reference sequence). CDR3 sequence: CASGQFFAEAFF.

The genes are TRBV5-1 and TRBJ2-7; TCRdb lists TRBD1, though no DNA is available to test this call. CDR3 length: 17 amino acids. Germline CDR1 and CDR2: SGHRS and YFSETQ. The CDR3 here is CASSAGGLAGGWYEQYF.

This clonotype is called large (0.1 to 1%) based on its frequency. V and J are TRBV29-1 and TRBJ2-7. The CDR3 covers 13 residues. CDR1 is SQVTM and CDR2 is ANQGSEA in the germline V gene. CDR3 loop: CSVGLAEFYEQYF.

Considering frequency, this clonotype is medium-sized (0.01 to 0.1%). The CDR3 protein is CASSFFASGPYNEQFF. V and J are TRBV28 and TRBJ2-1; without DNA, the TCRdb call of TRBD2 cannot be checked. The CDR3 length is 16 residues. CDR1 is MDHEN and CDR2 is SYDVKM in the germline V gene.

This clonotype ranks as medium-sized in terms of frequency. The rearrangement links TRBV5-4 to TRBJ1-1. Looked up from germline, CDR1 is SGHNT and CDR2 is YYREEE (reference sequence). The CDR3 has 12 residues. CDR3 in amino acids: CASSLGSTEAFF.

This clonotype is deemed medium-sized by its frequency. V usage is TRBV7-9 and J usage is TRBJ1-4. This CDR3 contains 14 residues. Per the germline V gene, CDR1 is SEHNR and CDR2 is FQNEAQ (reference sequence). CDR3 sequence: CASSFGATNEKLFF.

The genes are TRBV18 and TRBJ2-5; TCRdb selects TRBD1, and the lack of DNA leaves this call unchecked. Per the germline V gene, CDR1 is KGHSH and CDR2 is LQKENI. The CDR3 totals 18 residues. The CDR3 here is CASSPRTGGITGWETQYF.

This clonotype is classed as large (0.1 to 1%) by frequency. V gene TRBV4-3 combines with J gene TRBJ2-1; TCRdb's assignment of TRBD1 cannot be checked, as there is no DNA. CDR3 length: 16 residues. CDR1 and CDR2 (germline): LGHNA, YSLEER. CDR3 in amino acids: CASSHSGQGAYNEQFF.

The gene calls are TRBV7-9 and TRBJ1-2; the D call from TCRdb, TRBD1, cannot be confirmed without DNA. Germline V CDR1 and CDR2: SEHNR, FQNEAQ (reference sequence). The CDR3 sequence is 17 residues long. Here the CDR3 reads CASSSPLSERGDYGYTF.

By frequency, this clonotype is medium-sized. The chain has TRBV6-5 and TRBJ2-7; the TCRdb call, TRBD2, lacks DNA for checking. The CDR3 loop spans 15 amino acids. The germline V gene encodes CDR1 MNHEY and CDR2 SVGAGI. CDR3 sequence reads: CASRLRTSGSYEQYF.

This clonotype is labeled medium-sized (0.01 to 0.1%) based on frequency. The V call is TRBV6-5, the J call TRBJ1-2. CDR1 and CDR2 (germline): MNHEY, SVGAGI. The CDR3 runs to 14 residues. CDR3 residues: CASRLSRGNYGYTF.

This clonotype is identified as medium-sized from frequency. V usage is TRBV19 and J usage is TRBJ1-1. This CDR3 region has 11 residues. Germline V gene data show CDR1 as LNHDA and CDR2 as SQIVND (reference sequence). This CDR3 reads CASTLRAEAFF.

The chain carries TRBV5-1 and TRBJ1-1. Looked up from germline, CDR1 is SGHRS and CDR2 is YFSETQ. This CDR3 region has 16 residues. CDR3: CASSLLRAYLNTEAFF. The full variable domain, rest sourced from reference TRBV5-1 and TRBJ1-1, is KAGVTQTPRYLIKTRGQQVTLSCSPISGHRSVSWYQQTPGQGLQFLFEYFSETQRNKGNFPGRFSGRQFSNSRSEMNVSTLELGDSALYLCASSLLRAYLNTEAFFGQGTRLTVV.

This clonotype counts as medium-sized by frequency. V is TRBV6-2 or TRBV6-3 and J is TRBJ1-5; there is no DNA to check the TCRdb D call of TRBD1. Germline loops: CDR1 MNHEY, CDR2 SVGEGT. CDR3 length equals 15 residues. The CDR3 region is CASSDTGLRNQPQHF.

According to its frequency, this clonotype is medium-sized (0.01 to 0.1%). The V call is TRBV4-2, the J call TRBJ2-3. This CDR3 comprises 17 residues. Germline CDR1 LGHNA, CDR2 YNFKEQ. The CDR3 loop is CASSPSITEAGTDTQYF.

The V gene is TRBV4-3, the J gene TRBJ2-5; the TCRdb call, TRBD1, lacks DNA for checking. The CDR3 length is 16 residues. Germline V gives CDR1 LGHNA, CDR2 YSLEER. The CDR3 sequence: CASSQGLSKGEETQYF.

This clonotype is medium-sized by frequency. The rearrangement uses TRBV4-3 and TRBJ2-7; the TRBD1 assignment by TCRdb is unverifiable without DNA. The CDR3 extends over 15 amino acids. CDR1 is LGHNA and CDR2 is YSLEER in the germline V gene. The CDR3 protein is CASSQDTGLGYEQYF.

The chain carries TRBV10-1 and TRBJ2-3. The CDR3 extends over 18 amino acids. Germline V gene sequence: CDR1 WNHNN, CDR2 SYGVQD (reference sequence). The chain's CDR3 is CASSDSPDGTSSTDTQYF.

Considering frequency, this clonotype is medium-sized (0.01 to 0.1%). This rearrangement joins TRBV12-3 or TRBV12-4 to TRBJ2-3; TCRdb picks TRBD1, but there is no DNA to check that call. The CDR3 is made up of 16 amino acids. The CDR3 sequence is CASNFGGLGSTDTQYF.

The V and J genes are TRBV5-1 and TRBJ2-5; TCRdb outputs TRBD2, but without DNA this stays unchecked. Germline CDR1 reads SGHRS; CDR2 reads YFSETQ. This CDR3 is 15 amino acids long. This CDR3 reads CASSFGTSGSETQYF.

By frequency, this clonotype is medium-sized (0.01 to 0.1%). The rearrangement uses TRBV28 and TRBJ2-1; absent DNA, TCRdb's TRBD1 call cannot be checked. The CDR3 spans 16 residues. CDR1 and CDR2 from the germline V gene are MDHEN and SYDVKM. CDR3 protein: CASNGRDRGRKNEQFF.

V usage is TRBV24-1 and J usage is TRBJ1-5. This CDR3 spans 13 amino acids. From germline, CDR1 is KGHDR and CDR2 SFDVKD. This CDR3 is CATQGTYNQPQHF.

This chain links TRBV19 with TRBJ2-6. Germline lookup yields CDR1 LNHDA and CDR2 SQIVND (reference sequence). The CDR3 extends over 13 amino acids. The CDR3 protein is CASALQGAYVLTF.

This clonotype counts as medium-sized by frequency. V is TRBV6-5 and J is TRBJ1-5. The CDR3 extends over 12 amino acids. Germline V gene lookup returns CDR1 MNHEY and CDR2 SVGAGI. The CDR3 loop is CASRNSNQPQHF.